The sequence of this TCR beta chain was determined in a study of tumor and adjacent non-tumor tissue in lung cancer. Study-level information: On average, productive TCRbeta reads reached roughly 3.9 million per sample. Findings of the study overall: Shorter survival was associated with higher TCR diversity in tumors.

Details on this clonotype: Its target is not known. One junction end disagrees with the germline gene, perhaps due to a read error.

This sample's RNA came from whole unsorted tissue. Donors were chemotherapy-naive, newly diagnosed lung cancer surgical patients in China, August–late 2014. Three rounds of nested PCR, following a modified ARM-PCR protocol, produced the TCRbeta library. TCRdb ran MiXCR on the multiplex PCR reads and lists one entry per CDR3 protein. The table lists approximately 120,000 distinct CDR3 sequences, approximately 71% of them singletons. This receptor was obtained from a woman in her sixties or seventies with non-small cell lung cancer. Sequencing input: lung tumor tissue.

The CDR3: CASRFQLTDTHYF. In DNA form, the CDR3 reads TGTGCCAGCAGATTCCAGCTCACAGATACGCACTATTTT. The J gene is TRBJ2-3, the V gene TRBV6-2 or TRBV6-3; D gene unclear. Per the germline V gene, CDR1 is MNHEY and CDR2 is SVGEGT. The CDR3 length is 13 residues.